This T cell receptor (beta chain) appears in the sequencing data of a study of T cell repertoires in cytomegalovirus infection. TCRdb redid the calling of the reads with MiXCR, one entry per CDR3 protein. This table holds around 630,000 distinct CDR3 sequences, 20% to 30% found once. There are a few counts of this clonotype. The CDR3 contains 15 residues. V shed 8 bases and J 4 bases; nucleotides not matched to a gene: 9. Germline V gene lookup returns CDR1 MGHDK and CDR2 SYGVNS. The chain combines TRBV25-1 with TRBJ1-1; TRBD1 agrees at 11 bases. Specimen: CD8+ T cells from PBMCs. The sequence came from a human donor in good health (CMV status not recorded). Some clones in this sample may be carry-over from other donors' samples. Here the CDR3 DNA reads TGTGCCAGCGTCCCAAGGGACAGGGGGGGCACTGAAGCTTTCTTT. It is translated as CASVPRDRGGTEAFF.